This T cell receptor beta chain was captured by sequencing in a study of blood T cell repertoires in COVID-19. With 4 bases removed from V and 3 bases from J, the gap between germline ends came to 19 bases. CDR1 is SGHRS, CDR2 YFSETQ, per germline. The CDR3 runs 16 residues. Assay used: immunoSEQ multiplex PCR; TCRdb lists only in-frame clones, some missing. The sample has approximately 160,000 clones, 80% to 90% seen once; the top ten hold less than 20%. Sequenced sample: peripheral blood. The receptor's source is a woman older than 75 with acute or convalescent COVID-19. The chain joins TRBV5-1 to TRBJ1-2; no clear D gene. CDR3 residues: CASSTLGGGQDYGYTF. As DNA, the CDR3 is TGCGCCAGCAGCACGCTGGGTGGAGGGCAGGACTATGGCTACACCTTC.